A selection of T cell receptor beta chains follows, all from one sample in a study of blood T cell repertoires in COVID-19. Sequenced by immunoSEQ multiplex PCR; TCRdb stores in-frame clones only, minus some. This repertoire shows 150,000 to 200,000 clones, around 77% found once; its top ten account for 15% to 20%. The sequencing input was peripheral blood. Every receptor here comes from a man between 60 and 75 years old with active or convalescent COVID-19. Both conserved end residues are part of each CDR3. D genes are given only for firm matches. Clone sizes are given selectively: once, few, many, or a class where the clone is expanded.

CASSKAGTGAPDTQYF	TGTGCCAGCAGCAAGGCCGGGACAGGGGCCCCAGATACGCAGTATTTT	TRBD1	.	TRBV7-3	TRBJ2-3
CASSQGGVSRGNEQFF	TGTGCCAGCAGCCAAGGGGGGGTTAGTCGGGGCAATGAGCAGTTCTTC	.	.	TRBV14	TRBJ2-1
CASSETGNVGTEAFF	TGTGCCAGCAGTGAGACAGGGAATGTTGGCACTGAAGCTTTCTTT	TRBD1	.	TRBV2	TRBJ1-1
CASSLGQGGEQYF	TGTGCCAGCAGCTTAGGTCAGGGTGGCGAGCAGTACTTC	.	once	TRBV11-3	TRBJ2-7
CASSAGRSSGNTIYF	TGTGCCAGCAGCGCGGGACGGTCCTCTGGAAACACCATATATTTT	.	.	TRBV5-6	TRBJ1-3
CASIAGGILNNEQFF	TGTGCCAGCATAGCGGGAGGGATTTTGAACAATGAGCAGTTCTTC	TRBD2	.	TRBV6-5	TRBJ2-1
CASSRTSGYEQYF	TGTGCCAGCAGTCGGACTAGCGGCTACGAGCAGTACTTC	TRBD2	.	TRBV6-5	TRBJ2-7
CASSPPGQGLLEQYF	TGTGCCAGTAGTCCACCGGGACAGGGTCTCCTCGAGCAGTACTTC	TRBD1	.	TRBV19	TRBJ2-7
CASSGVLGNTGELFF	TGTGCCAGCAGTGGAGTCCTAGGGAACACCGGGGAGCTGTTTTTT	.	.	TRBV2	TRBJ2-2
CASSLGLAGVETQYF	TGTGCCAGCAGTTTGGGACTAGCGGGAGTAGAGACCCAGTACTTC	TRBD2	.	TRBV28	TRBJ2-5
CASSLREQYF	TGTGCCAGCAGTTTGAGGGAGCAGTACTTC	.	.	TRBV12-3/TRBV12-4	TRBJ2-7
CASSRDFEETQYF	TGTGCCAGCAGTCGGGACTTTGAGGAGACCCAGTACTTC	.	few	TRBV5-6	TRBJ2-5
CASTSLPVGGTDTQYF	TGTGCCAGCACAAGCCTCCCGGTGGGGGGAACAGATACGCAGTATTTT	.	.	TRBV19	TRBJ2-3
CASSRTSNEQYF	TGTGCCAGCAGTCGGACTAGTAATGAGCAGTACTTC	TRBD2	.	TRBV6-2/TRBV6-3	TRBJ2-7
CASMGSTDYYEQYF	TGTGCCAGCATGGGTTCTACAGACTACTACGAGCAGTACTTC	.	.	TRBV27	TRBJ2-7
CAWSVRGSGSPYEQYF	TGTGCCTGGAGTGTACGTGGTAGCGGGAGCCCCTACGAGCAGTACTTC	TRBD2	.	TRBV30	TRBJ2-7
CASSGTPTDEKLFF	TGTGCCAGCAGCGGGACACCTACCGATGAAAAACTGTTTTTT	.	.	TRBV6-5	TRBJ1-4
CASSFLGIGETQYF	TGTGCCAGCAGCTTCCTCGGGATTGGAGAGACCCAGTACTTC	.	.	TRBV7-8	TRBJ2-5